This TCR beta chain was retrieved from a study of T-cell reconstitution after alpha-beta-depleted transplantation in children. The CDR3 contains 15 residues. V was cut by 3 bases and J by 4 bases, with 14 bases left in between. Germline lookup yields CDR1 SGHRS and CDR2 YFSETQ. The library targeted TCRbeta and was prepared with unique molecular identifiers. A single record per CDR3 protein comes from TCRdb applying MiXCR to the PCR reads. The sample gives over 550,000 distinct CDR3 sequences, 10% to 13% of which show up once; roughly 4% is in the top ten. The V call is TRBV5-1, the J call TRBJ2-1; a weak D match, TRBD2 (7 bases). The clonotype comes from a human donor who donated a stem cell graft to a child with acute myeloid leukemia. This specimen was PBMCs from the stem cell graft donor, taken from the stem cell graft. The CDR3 region has the DNA TGCGCCAGCAGCTCCCAAGGGGGGGGGTACAATGAGCAGTTCTTC. Translating it yields CASSSQGGGYNEQFF.